This entry lists 32 T cell receptor beta chains sequenced from one sample in a study of cytomegalovirus exposure and HLA in healthy donors. Assay used: immunoSEQ multiplex PCR; TCRdb lists only in-frame clones, some missing. Of some 170,000 clones detected, more than 75% appear once; the ten largest clones hold 1.4%. The sample taken for sequencing was PBMCs. All receptors come from a woman younger than 45 in good health and CMV-seronegative.

This clone was counted a single time. The CDR3 spells CASSYVWAGGSGNTIYF. DNA for the CDR3: TGTGCCAGCAGTTACGTTTGGGCAGGGGGCTCTGGAAACACCATATATTTT. The chain couples TRBV7-2 to TRBJ1-3; 7 bases fit TRBD1. CDR3 size: 17 residues. J gave up 0 bases and V 6 bases, and 11 bases lay outside the gene matches. CDR1 and CDR2 (germline): SGHTA, FQGNSA.

The chain has TRBV11-2 and TRBJ2-1; TRBD2 matches at 8 bases. Unmatched junction bases numbered 12, after V lost 4 bases and J lost 4 bases. The CDR3 covers 17 residues. In germline, CDR1 is SGHAT, CDR2 FQNNGV. Here the CDR3 DNA reads TGTGCCAGCAGCTCCTCGAGGATGGCGGGGGGTTACAATGAGCAGTTCTTC. It translates to CASSSSRMAGGYNEQFF.

This sequence joins TRBV7-6 and TRBJ2-1; TRBD2 agrees at 11 bases. Germline assignment: CDR1 SGHVS and CDR2 FNYEAQ. CDR3 size: 17 residues. The junction had 11 bases not matched to a gene; V was cut back by 6 bases and J by 4 bases. The CDR3 region has the DNA TGTGCCAGCAGGCCGGCTAGCGGGGGGACGCCATACAATGAGCAGTTCTTC. Translating it yields CASRPASGGTPYNEQFF.

This clone was found once. This sequence joins TRBV6-1 and TRBJ2-7, with a weak D call TRBD1 (7 bases). Looked up from germline, CDR1 is MNHNS and CDR2 is SASEGT. The CDR3 spans 13 residues. V was shortened by 4 bases and J by 6 bases, with 13 bases between the two germline ends. The CDR3 here is CASSARQGLEQYF. The CDR3 bases are TGTGCCAGCAGTGCTCGACAGGGACTCGAGCAGTACTTC.

This clone showed up just once. The chain combines TRBV5-5 with TRBJ2-7; 8 bases map to TRBD1. CDR1 is SGHKS and CDR2 is YYEKEE in the germline V gene (reference sequence). V was pared by 4 bases and J by 2 bases, with 17 bases of the junction left unmatched. This CDR3 has 18 residues. CDR3 sequence reads: CASSIEAMTGVLTYEQYF. Written as DNA, the CDR3 is TGTGCCAGCAGCATCGAAGCGATGACAGGGGTCTTAACCTACGAGCAGTACTTC.

This clone was seen a handful of times. The rearrangement joins TRBV6-1 to TRBJ1-2; no reliable D call. Germline CDR1 is MNHNS and CDR2 is SASEGT. V was cut by 6 bases and J by 3 bases, with 11 bases left in between. CDR3 length equals 13 residues. CDR3 in DNA: TGTGCCAGCAGCCCCACAGATCACTATGGCTACACCTTC. It yields the protein CASSPTDHYGYTF.

The V and J genes are TRBV27 and TRBJ2-1; TRBD1 might be the D (6 bases). Germline values: CDR1 MNHEY, CDR2 SMNVEV (reference sequence). The ends were cut back, 5 bases at V and 2 bases at J, with 13 bases in the middle. The CDR3 runs 15 residues. For the CDR3, the DNA is TGTGCCAGCAGTGTAACAGGGAACCCCTACAATGAGCAGTTCTTC. It codes for CASSVTGNPYNEQFF.

A single count supports this clone. The chain carries TRBV30 and TRBJ1-6; D possibly corresponds to TRBD1 (6 bases). Trimming took 3 bases from V and 6 from J, leaving 9 bases between them. The CDR3 length is 13 residues. CDR1 is GTSNPN, CDR2 SVGIG, per germline (reference sequence). CDR3 DNA: TGTGCCTGGAGGTCAGGGGTTAATTCACCCCTCCACTTT. Protein: CAWRSGVNSPLHF.

The chain has TRBV5-1 and TRBJ2-2; TRBD1 agrees at 8 bases. This CDR3 region has 15 residues. Per germline, CDR1 SGHRS and CDR2 YFSETQ. V trimming: 2 bases; J trimming: 6 bases; junction bases outside the gene matches: 6. The CDR3 bases are TGCGCCAGCAGCTTATCGGACAGGGTTGCCGGGGAGCTGTTTTTT. Translation gives CASSLSDRVAGELFF.

The chain links TRBV10-2 to TRBJ2-5; D unresolved. Germline V gives CDR1 WSHSY, CDR2 SAAADI. The CDR3 totals 12 residues. Trimming left V 10 bases short and J 5 bases short, with 14 bases between. The CDR3 DNA sequence: TGCGCCACAACAGATTTTGGGGAGACCCAGTACTTC. Translation: CATTDFGETQYF.

The genes are TRBV7-9 and TRBJ2-7; D might be TRBD1 (6 bases). The CDR3 is 16 residues long. V dropped 5 bases and J dropped 4 bases, with 21 bases sitting between them. In germline, CDR1 is SEHNR, CDR2 FQNEAQ (reference sequence). CDR3 sequence: CASSPATGHRVYEQYF. The CDR3 DNA reads TGTGCCAGCAGCCCAGCTACCGGGCACAGGGTATACGAGCAGTACTTC.

The gene calls are TRBV27 and TRBJ1-2; 8 nucleotides align to TRBD1. In germline, CDR1 is MNHEY, CDR2 SMNVEV (reference sequence). V lost 5 bases to trimming and J lost 2 bases; unmatched junction nucleotides: 7. CDR3 length: 15 amino acids. CDR3 in DNA: TGTGCCAGCAGTCGTAGACAGGGGATAAACTATGGCTACACCTTC. Its protein product is CASSRRQGINYGYTF.

CDR3: CAISESGTSNEKLFF. The DNA of the CDR3 is TGTGCCATCAGTGAGTCTGGGACATCCAATGAAAAACTGTTTTTT. The chain has TRBV10-3 and TRBJ1-4, with D tentatively TRBD1 (6 bases). Germline CDR1 ENHRY, CDR2 SYGVKD. V was trimmed by 0 bases and J by 5 bases, leaving 10 bases between them. This CDR3 contains 15 residues.

The chain couples TRBV30 to TRBJ1-6; a weak D match, TRBD1 (6 bases). Trimming cost V 2 bases and J 7 bases, with 12 bases left between them. The CDR3 length is 14 residues. Per germline, CDR1 GTSNPN and CDR2 SVGIG (reference sequence). The CDR3 reads CAWSKGQGNSPLHF. CDR3 sequence (DNA): TGTGCCTGGAGTAAGGGTCAGGGGAATTCACCCCTCCACTTT. The full variable domain, in which reference TRBV30 and TRBJ1-6 provide the parts outside the CDR3, is SQTIHQWPATLVQPVGSPLSLECTVEGTSNPNLYWYRQAAGRGLQLLFYSVGIGQISSEVPQNLSASRPQDRQFILSSKKLLLSDSGFYLCAWSKGQGNSPLHFGNGTRLTVT.

The V call is TRBV11-3, the J call TRBJ2-5, with D unclear. The CDR3 has 13 amino acids. Germline-derived CDR1 and CDR2 are SGHNT and YENEEA. V lost 1 base, J lost 2 bases, and 5 bases lay in between. CDR3 coding DNA: TGTGCCAGCAGCTTAGTCAGACAAGAGACCCAGTACTTC. As protein: CASSLVRQETQYF.

This chain uses TRBV5-4 with TRBJ2-1; TRBD2 matches at 13 bases. Germline V gives CDR1 SGHNT, CDR2 YYREEE (reference sequence). There are 14 residues in the CDR3. The V segment lost 9 bases and the J segment 9 bases; nucleotides outside the gene matches: 9. For the CDR3, the DNA is TGTGCCACCTACTGGACTAGCGGGGGTAGTGAGCAGTTCTTC. Translation gives CATYWTSGGSEQFF.

This chain uses TRBV2 with TRBJ2-7; D unresolved. The CDR3 runs to 12 residues. Trimming removed 7 bases from V and 7 bases from J, with 14 bases in between. Germline-derived CDR1 and CDR2 are SNHLY and FYNNEI. CDR3 region: CASMKLSREQYF. The CDR3 DNA reads TGTGCCAGCATGAAGCTTAGTCGGGAGCAGTACTTC.

The V gene is TRBV27, the J gene TRBJ1-2; unclear D gene. The CDR3 is made up of 14 amino acids. Trimming removed 3 bases at V and 1 base at J, with 9 bases between. Per germline, CDR1 MNHEY and CDR2 SMNVEV (reference sequence). CDR3 nucleotides: TGTGCCAGCAGTTTTAGGAGGGATAACTATGGCTACACCTTC. Residues: CASSFRRDNYGYTF.

This chain uses TRBV2 with TRBJ2-1, with TRBD1 identical over 7 bases. V lost 7 bases and J lost 1; bases outside the gene matches: 7. The CDR3 is made up of 15 amino acids. The germline V gene encodes CDR1 SNHLY and CDR2 FYNNEI. CDR3 nucleotide sequence: TGTGCCAGCAACCTAGGGGGCAAGTCCTACAATGAGCAGTTCTTC. Translation gives CASNLGGKSYNEQFF.

The rearrangement joins TRBV5-1 to TRBJ1-5; 9 bases match TRBD1. Germline CDR1 reads SGHRS; CDR2 reads YFSETQ. The CDR3 runs 15 residues. J gave up 3 bases and V 4 bases, and 5 bases lay outside the gene matches. For the CDR3, the DNA is TGCGCCAGCAGCCCCGGGACAGGGAACAATCAGCCCCAGCATTTT. This sequence encodes CASSPGTGNNQPQHF.

This CDR3 is CASSVDPAGGPIVETQYF. In DNA form, the CDR3 reads TGTGCCAGCAGCGTAGACCCAGCGGGGGGACCCATAGTGGAGACCCAGTACTTC. The rearrangement uses TRBV9 and TRBJ2-5, with 9 bases aligning to TRBD2. This CDR3 contains 18 residues. Germline V gene lookup returns CDR1 SGDLS and CDR2 YYNGEE. J gave up 5 bases and V 0 bases, and 14 bases lay outside the gene matches.

This chain uses TRBV6-5 with TRBJ2-7; 8 bases match TRBD1. V was pared by 8 bases and J by 5 bases, with 11 bases of the junction left unmatched. The CDR3 runs to 14 residues. Germline V gene sequence: CDR1 MNHEY, CDR2 SVGAGI. The CDR3 sequence: CASEPSGGGDEQYF. CDR3 nucleotides: TGTGCCAGCGAGCCTTCAGGGGGCGGCGACGAGCAGTACTTC.

This clone occurred once. This chain joins TRBV6-5 and TRBJ2-7; tentative D call: TRBD1 (6 bases). The CDR3 is 12 amino acids. The V gene lost 5 bases and the J gene lost 3 bases, with 8 bases spanning the gap. The germline V gene has CDR1 MNHEY and CDR2 SVGAGI. The CDR3 reads CASSQTGYEQYF. DNA of the CDR3: TGTGCCAGCAGTCAGACAGGCTACGAGCAGTACTTC.

The chain employs TRBV29-1 and TRBJ2-1, with 10 bases fitting TRBD2. This CDR3 is 13 amino acids long. Unmatched junction bases numbered 4, after V lost 7 bases and J lost 4 bases. Germline V gene lookup returns CDR1 SQVTM and CDR2 ANQGSEA. This CDR3 reads CSGLTSGYNEQFF. CDR3 sequence (DNA): TGCAGCGGGCTGACTAGCGGGTACAATGAGCAGTTCTTC.

The chain is built from TRBV2 and TRBJ2-3; 8 positions match TRBD1. The CDR3 spans 15 residues. In germline, CDR1 is SNHLY, CDR2 FYNNEI. V trimming: 6 bases; J trimming: 2 bases; junction bases outside the gene matches: 7. CDR3 amino acids: CASRARTGTTDTQYF. The CDR3, as DNA: TGTGCCAGCAGAGCTAGGACAGGGACCACAGATACGCAGTATTTT. Based on the CDR3 plus reference TRBV2 and TRBJ2-3, the full variable domain is EPEVTQTPSHQVTQMGQEVILRCVPISNHLYFYWYRQILGQKVEFLVSFYNNEISEKSEIFDDQFSVERPDGSNFTLKIRSTKLEDSAMYFCASRARTGTTDTQYFGPGTRLTVL.

The chain carries TRBV5-1 and TRBJ2-3; TRBD2 matches 12 bases. The CDR3 is 17 amino acids. Germline CDR1 reads SGHRS; CDR2 reads YFSETQ. J gave up 0 bases and V 4 bases, and 6 bases lay outside the gene matches. The CDR3 DNA follows: TGCGCCAGCAGCCCCCCCCTAGCGGGGGGGAGCACAGATACGCAGTATTTT. It specifies CASSPPLAGGSTDTQYF.

The J gene is TRBJ2-1, the V gene TRBV5-1; 7 bases map to TRBD2. The CDR3 contains 14 residues. With 4 bases clipped from V and 6 bases from J, the junction kept 7 bases outside the gene matches. Germline-derived CDR1 and CDR2 are SGHRS and YFSETQ. In DNA form, the CDR3 reads TGCGCCAGCAGCGTAAAAACGGGAGGCAATGAGCAGTTCTTC. Its translation: CASSVKTGGNEQFF.

Notes on this clone: Other DNA sequences from this sample encode an identical CDR3 as well. The chain combines TRBV7-9 with TRBJ1-1; D might be TRBD1 (5 bases). Looked up from germline, CDR1 is SEHNR and CDR2 is FQNEAQ (reference sequence). This CDR3 spans 13 amino acids. V lost 5 bases and J 2 bases, leaving 9 bases between the germline ends. The CDR3 protein is CASSPRVNTEAFF. DNA of the CDR3: TGTGCCAGCAGCCCCAGGGTTAACACTGAAGCTTTCTTT.

The chain's CDR3 is CASSYSGGAPEQYF. The CDR3 DNA reads as TGTGCCAGCAGTTACTCGGGAGGGGCCCCCGAGCAGTACTTC. This chain uses TRBV6-5 with TRBJ2-7, with TRBD2 identical over 7 bases. Trimming at V came to 0 bases and at J to 6 bases, leaving 5 bases not matched to a gene. The length of the CDR3 is 14 residues. Per germline, CDR1 MNHEY and CDR2 SVGAGI.

This clone has a single count. The chain couples TRBV2 to TRBJ1-1, with a weak D call TRBD1 (6 bases). CDR3 length: 14 residues. Trimming cost V 8 bases and J 0 bases, with 13 bases left between them. Germline V gene sequence: CDR1 SNHLY, CDR2 FYNNEI. CDR3 loop: CASCQDSLNTEAFF. CDR3 DNA sequence: TGTGCCAGCTGCCAGGACAGTCTGAACACTGAAGCTTTCTTT.

This clone was observed a few times. The rearrangement links TRBV11-2 to TRBJ1-6; 9 nucleotides match TRBD1. The CDR3 runs to 16 residues. J lost 9 bases, V lost 4 bases, and 10 bases had no gene match. Germline V gene sequence: CDR1 SGHAT, CDR2 FQNNGV. Written as DNA, the CDR3 is TGTGCCAGCAGCTCAATCCCAACAGGGGGCGGTTCACCCCTCCACTTT. The encoded protein is CASSSIPTGGGSPLHF.

This chain links TRBV4-1 with TRBJ2-7, with D unclear. This CDR3 contains 15 residues. Looked up from germline, CDR1 is MGHRA and CDR2 is YSYEKL. Between the trimmed V and J ends, which lost 2 bases and 2 bases, there was a span of 13 bases. The CDR3 protein is CASSQFAEPAYEQYF. CDR3 DNA sequence: TGCGCCAGCAGCCAATTCGCGGAGCCCGCCTACGAGCAGTACTTC.